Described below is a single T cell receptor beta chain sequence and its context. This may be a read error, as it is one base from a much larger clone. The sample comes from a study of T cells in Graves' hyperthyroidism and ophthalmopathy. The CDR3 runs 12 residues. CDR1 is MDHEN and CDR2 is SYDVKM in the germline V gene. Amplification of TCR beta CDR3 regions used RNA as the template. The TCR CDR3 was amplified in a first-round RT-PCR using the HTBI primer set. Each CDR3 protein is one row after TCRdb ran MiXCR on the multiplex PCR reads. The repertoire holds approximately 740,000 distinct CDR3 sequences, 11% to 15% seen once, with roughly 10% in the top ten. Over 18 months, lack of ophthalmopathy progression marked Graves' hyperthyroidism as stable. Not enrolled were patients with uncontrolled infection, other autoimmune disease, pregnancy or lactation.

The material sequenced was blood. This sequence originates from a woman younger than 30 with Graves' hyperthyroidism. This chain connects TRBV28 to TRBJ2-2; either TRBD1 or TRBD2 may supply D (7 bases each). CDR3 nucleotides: TGTGCCAGCACAGGGGGGGCCGGGGAGCTGGTTTTT. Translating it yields CASTGGAGELVF.